The T cell receptor beta chain described here comes from a study of blood T cell repertoires in COVID-19. Original handling: Estimation of nucleated cell counts was performed using reference gene primer amplification. This table comes from immunoSEQ multiplex PCR, and its TCRdb copy is limited to in-frame clones, with some not included. V and J calls and clone size come straight from that table; D and trimming were deduced from the DNA. The sample shows around 40,000 clones, 80% to 95% of them seen only once. The clonotype originates from a human donor in a cohort sampled during active COVID-19. The source material was peripheral blood.

CDR3 nucleotide sequence: TGTGCCAGCAGCTTAGGGACAGGGAACTTTGGCAATCAGCCCCAGCATTTT. It yields the protein CASSLGTGNFGNQPQHF. This rearrangement joins TRBV7-9 to TRBJ1-5, with 8 nucleotides matching TRBD1. With V trimmed by 1 base and J by 2 bases, 7 bases remained unmatched. This CDR3 contains 17 residues. The germline V gene has CDR1 SEHNR and CDR2 FQNEAQ (reference sequence).